The clone carrying this TCR beta chain came up a few times. Its antigen is unidentified. What went into each PCR as a spike was synthetic TCR analog templates. TCRdb's copy holds only in-frame clones and misses some; the assay was immunoSEQ multiplex PCR. Of about 45,000 clones in the sample, roughly 86% were seen once. This sample was taken from a study of PD-L1 blockade in urothelial cancer. Across the study: Atezolizumab was started by patients in 2014 at 1,200 mg intravenously every 3 weeks. The study recovered a median of 141,255 T cells per blood sample. Study-wide findings and caveats: Patients with below-median pretreatment blood clonality survived longer.

This CDR3 region has 15 residues. V shed 4 bases and J 3 bases; nucleotides not matched to a gene: 10. In germline, CDR1 is SGHNT, CDR2 YYREEE (reference sequence). Noted time point: peripheral blood 6 weeks after treatment start. The clonotype was recovered from a man between 60 and 75 years old with urothelial cancer. The chain recombines TRBV5-4 with TRBJ2-7; 7 bases are a match to TRBD1. The sequenced sample was PBMCs, obtained around atezolizumab (anti-PD-L1) treatment. For the CDR3, the DNA is TGTGCCAGCAGCAAACAGGGGAAGGGAGACTACGAGCAGTACTTC. It specifies CASSKQGKGDYEQYF.